This is a list of T cell receptor beta chains from one sample in a study of OX40 agonist ivuxolimab in advanced cancers. Only in-frame clones appear in the TCRdb table, and some are missing; sequencing was by immunoSEQ multiplex PCR. This sample has under 20,000 clones, with roughly 78% found just once. The sample here was CD4+ or CD8+ T cells sorted from blood, taken in a trial of the OX40 agonist ivuxolimab. Receptors were obtained from an adult with an advanced solid tumor such as melanoma, head and neck, liver or kidney cancer. Both conserved end residues are part of each CDR3. The D gene is left open where the match is weak. Where a row states a size, it is once, few, many or the class of an expanded clone; other rows omit it.

DNA | CDR3 | J | V | size | D
TGTGCCAGCAGTGAAATGGACCTCCCGGGCGATGGCTACACCTTC | CASSEMDLPGDGYTF | TRBJ1-2 | TRBV6-1 | once | .
TGTGCCAGCAGCTTCAGACTGCCCATGAACACTGAAGCTTTCTTT | CASSFRLPMNTEAFF | TRBJ1-1 | TRBV13 | . | .
TGTGCCAGCAGCTTAACGTTCAGGGGGCCAGGTACCGGGGAGCTGTTTTTT | CASSLTFRGPGTGELFF | TRBJ2-2 | TRBV7-2 | . | TRBD1
TGTGCCAGCAGCGTGAGGCAGGGTAGGTCCAATGAGCAGTTCTTC | CASSVRQGRSNEQFF | TRBJ2-1 | TRBV9 | few | .
TGTGCCAGCAGCACCAATAACTATGGCTACACCTTC | CASSTNNYGYTF | TRBJ1-2 | TRBV7-9 | few | .
TGTGCCAGCAGTTACAGCTGGACAGAGATGGGATACGAGCAGTACTTC | CASSYSWTEMGYEQYF | TRBJ2-7 | TRBV6-5 | . | .
TGTGCCAGCAGATTTGGGCCAGCGTACACAGATACGCAGTATTTT | CASRFGPAYTDTQYF | TRBJ2-3 | TRBV5-4 | . | .
TGCGCCAGCTCCGGGGGTTGTAGCAATCAGCCCCAGCATTTT | CASSGGCSNQPQHF | TRBJ1-5 | TRBV10-1 | . | .
TGTGCCAGCATTATTGGTGGGGCGAACACCGGGGAGCTGTTTTTT | CASIIGGANTGELFF | TRBJ2-2 | TRBV7-9 | . | .
TGTGCCATCAGTGTTGGGGGAGGAACCGGGGAGCTGTTTTTT | CAISVGGGTGELFF | TRBJ2-2 | TRBV10-3 | . | .
TGTGCCAGCGGCTCAACAGATGAAGCTTTCTTT | CASGSTDEAFF | TRBJ1-1 | TRBV9 | . | .
TGTGCCAGCAGCTTAGAGGTTTCCAATGAGCAGTTCTTC | CASSLEVSNEQFF | TRBJ2-1 | TRBV7-3 | . | .
TGTGCCAGCAGTCCCGCCGGCCAGAACACTGAAGCTTTCTTT | CASSPAGQNTEAFF | TRBJ1-1 | TRBV27 | . | .
TGTGCCAGCAGCTTAAACCAGGACAGGCGGGGTGAAAAACTGTTTTTT | CASSLNQDRRGEKLFF | TRBJ1-4 | TRBV5-6 | . | TRBD1
TGTGCCAGCAGTTACCAGGATAGCACAGATACGCAGTATTTT | CASSYQDSTDTQYF | TRBJ2-3 | TRBV27 | . | .
TGCGCCAGCAGCCAATCCAGCCCCGGGCCCGGGGGCTACACCTTC | CASSQSSPGPGGYTF | TRBJ1-2 | TRBV4-1 | . | .
TGTGCCATCAGTGAGGGCGGGGGGAGCGTTGAAGCTTTCTTT | CAISEGGGSVEAFF | TRBJ1-1 | TRBV10-3 | . | .
TGTGCCAGCAGCTTCGGGGGAGGCGGCAATCAGCCCCAGCATTTT | CASSFGGGGNQPQHF | TRBJ1-5 | TRBV5-6 | . | .
TGCGCCAGCAGCCAAGACACCACAGGGGATACGCAGTATTTT | CASSQDTTGDTQYF | TRBJ2-3 | TRBV4-3 | . | .
TGTGCCAGCAGTTTATCGGTGGCGCCCTATGGCTACACCTTC | CASSLSVAPYGYTF | TRBJ1-2 | TRBV27 | . | .
TGTGCCAGCAGCTTAGATGGGGGTGGGGACACTGAAGCTTTCTTT | CASSLDGGGDTEAFF | TRBJ1-1 | TRBV7-9 | . | .
TGTGCCAGCAGCCAGGTAGCGGGGGCCACAGATACGCAGTATTTT | CASSQVAGATDTQYF | TRBJ2-3 | TRBV14 | . | TRBD2
TGTGCCAGCAGCTATCGACTAGTCCAAGAGACCCAGTACTTC | CASSYRLVQETQYF | TRBJ2-5 | TRBV11-3 | . | .
TGCAGCGTTGAAGGCGGGTCCAACTATGGCTACACCTTC | CSVEGGSNYGYTF | TRBJ1-2 | TRBV29-1 | once | .
TGTGCCAGCAGCTCTCCCTGGGGGACAGATACGCAGTATTTT | CASSSPWGTDTQYF | TRBJ2-3 | TRBV7-9 | once | .
TGCGCCAGCAGCCAAGAATGGGGTGTACCCTACGAGCAGTACTTC | CASSQEWGVPYEQYF | TRBJ2-7 | TRBV4-1 | . | .
TGTGCCAGCAGCTGGACAGGGGGCTACGGCGGGGAGCTGTTTTTT | CASSWTGGYGGELFF | TRBJ2-2 | TRBV6-6 | . | TRBD1
TGTGCCAGCAGATGGGACGAACTTTCTAGCACAGATACGCAGTATTTT | CASRWDELSSTDTQYF | TRBJ2-3 | TRBV2 | . | .
TGTGCCAGCAGCGACCACACTAGTGATAACTATGGCTACACCTTC | CASSDHTSDNYGYTF | TRBJ1-2 | TRBV7-9 | . | .
TGCGCCAGCAGCCAGACAGGGAACTATGGCTACACCTTC | CASSQTGNYGYTF | TRBJ1-2 | TRBV4-1 | few | TRBD1
TGTGCCAGCAGCATACCCCGGGGACAACGGACCTACAATGAGCAGTTCTTC | CASSIPRGQRTYNEQFF | TRBJ2-1 | TRBV7-8 | . | .
TGCGCCAGCGGAGGGGACCTGGGCGGGAACACTGAAGCTTTCTTT | CASGGDLGGNTEAFF | TRBJ1-1 | TRBV4-1 | few | .
TGTGCCAGCATCGGGGTAGGATCCGGGGAGCTGTTTTTT | CASIGVGSGELFF | TRBJ2-2 | TRBV11-3 | . | .
TGTGCCAGCAGCCACCGAAGGGTGGCTGAAGCTTTCTTT | CASSHRRVAEAFF | TRBJ1-1 | TRBV7-8 | . | .
TGTGCCAGTAGTATAGTGGAGACCGGGGAGCTGTTTTTT | CASSIVETGELFF | TRBJ2-2 | TRBV19 | few | .
TGTGCCACCAGCAGTGCTACAGGGGCCTCCTACAATGAGCAGTTCTTC | CATSSATGASYNEQFF | TRBJ2-1 | TRBV15 | . | TRBD1
TGTGCCAGCAGTTGGAGACAGGGGGGTGTTGAGCAGTTCTTC | CASSWRQGGVEQFF | TRBJ2-1 | TRBV6-5 | . | TRBD1
TGTGCCAGCTCACCACCGTCTCAATCGGATACGCAGTATTTT | CASSPPSQSDTQYF | TRBJ2-3 | TRBV18 | . | .
TGCAGCGTCCGCGACAGGGTCACCTACGAGCAGTACTTC | CSVRDRVTYEQYF | TRBJ2-7 | TRBV29-1 | few | TRBD1
TGTGCCAGCAGCCCACTACCCGGCCAGGTTAGCAATCAGCCCCAGCATTTT | CASSPLPGQVSNQPQHF | TRBJ1-5 | TRBV7-9 | . | .
TGTGCCAGCATCAGTTACCTTGCGGATGGCTACACCTTC | CASISYLADGYTF | TRBJ1-2 | TRBV7-9 | . | .